This T cell receptor (beta chain) emerged from a study of blood T cell repertoires in COVID-19. Study background: Sites in the United States, Italy and Spain provided acute and convalescent COVID-19 samples.

In the original analysis: By means of reference gene primer amplification, nucleated cell counts were estimated. Some clones are missing from TCRdb's copy, which holds only in-frame ones; the method was immunoSEQ multiplex PCR. V and J calls and clone size are copied from that table; D and trimming were computed from the DNA. The sample shows about 50,000 clones, over 70% of them seen only once. Unmatched junction bases numbered 9, after V lost 5 bases and J lost 2 bases. This CDR3 is built from 15 residues. Germline V lookup: CDR1 KGHSH, CDR2 LQKENI. Sequencing input: peripheral blood. The sequence came from an elderly woman with COVID-19, enrolled during active disease. This chain joins TRBV18 and TRBJ2-7; 7 nucleotides match TRBD1. The DNA for the CDR3 is TGTGCCAGCTCATCACAGGGGTTCATCGCCTACGAGCAGTACTTC. The encoded protein is CASSSQGFIAYEQYF.